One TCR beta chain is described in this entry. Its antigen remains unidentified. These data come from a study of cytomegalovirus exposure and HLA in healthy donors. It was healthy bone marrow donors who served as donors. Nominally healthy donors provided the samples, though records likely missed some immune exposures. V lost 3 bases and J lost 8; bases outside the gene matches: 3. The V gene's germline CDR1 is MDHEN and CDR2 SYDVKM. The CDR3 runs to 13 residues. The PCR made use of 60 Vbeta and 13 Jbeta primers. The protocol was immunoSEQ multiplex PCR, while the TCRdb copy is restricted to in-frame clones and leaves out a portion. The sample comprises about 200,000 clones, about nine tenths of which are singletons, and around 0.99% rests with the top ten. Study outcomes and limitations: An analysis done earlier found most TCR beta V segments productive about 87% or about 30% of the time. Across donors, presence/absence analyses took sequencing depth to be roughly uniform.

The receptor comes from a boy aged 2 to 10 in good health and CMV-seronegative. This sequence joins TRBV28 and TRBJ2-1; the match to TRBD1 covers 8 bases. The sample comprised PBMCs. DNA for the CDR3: TGTGCCAGCAGTTTGCAGGGGGCGGATGAGCAGTTCTTC. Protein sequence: CASSLQGADEQFF. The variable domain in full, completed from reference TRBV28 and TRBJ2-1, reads DVKVTQSSRYLVKRTGEKVFLECVQDMDHENMFWYRQDPGLGLRLIYFSYDVKMKEKGDIPEGYSVSREKKERFSLILESASTNQTSMYLCASSLQGADEQFFGPGTRLTVL.